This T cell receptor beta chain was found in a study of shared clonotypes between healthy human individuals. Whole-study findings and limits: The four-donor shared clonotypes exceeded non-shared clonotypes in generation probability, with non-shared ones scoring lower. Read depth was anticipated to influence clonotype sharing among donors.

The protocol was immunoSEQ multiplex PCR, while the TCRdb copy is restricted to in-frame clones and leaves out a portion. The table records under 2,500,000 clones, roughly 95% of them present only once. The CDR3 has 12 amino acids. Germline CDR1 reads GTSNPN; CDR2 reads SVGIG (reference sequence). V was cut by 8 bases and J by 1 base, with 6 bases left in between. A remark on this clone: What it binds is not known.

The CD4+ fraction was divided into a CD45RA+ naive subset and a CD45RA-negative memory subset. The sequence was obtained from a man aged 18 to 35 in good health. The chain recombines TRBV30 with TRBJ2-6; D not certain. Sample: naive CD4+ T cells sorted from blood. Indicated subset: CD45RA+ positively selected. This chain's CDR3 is CAGVSGANVLTF. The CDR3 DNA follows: TGTGCCGGGGTTTCTGGGGCCAACGTCCTGACTTTC.